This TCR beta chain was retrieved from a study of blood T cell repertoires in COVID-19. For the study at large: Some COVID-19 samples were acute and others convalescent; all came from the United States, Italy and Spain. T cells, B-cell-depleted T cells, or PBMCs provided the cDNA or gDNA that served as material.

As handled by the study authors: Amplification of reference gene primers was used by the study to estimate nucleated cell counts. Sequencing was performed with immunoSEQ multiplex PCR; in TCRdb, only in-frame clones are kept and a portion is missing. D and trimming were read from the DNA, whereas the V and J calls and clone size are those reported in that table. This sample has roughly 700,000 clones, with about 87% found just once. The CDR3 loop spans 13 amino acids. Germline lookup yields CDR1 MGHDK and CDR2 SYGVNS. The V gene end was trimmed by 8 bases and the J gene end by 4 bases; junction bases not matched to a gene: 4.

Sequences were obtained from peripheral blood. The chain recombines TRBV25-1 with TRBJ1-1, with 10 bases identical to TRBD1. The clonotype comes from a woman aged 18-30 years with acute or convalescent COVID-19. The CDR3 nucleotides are TGTGCCAGCGGACAGGGGGAGGGCACTGAAGCTTTCTTT. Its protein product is CASGQGEGTEAFF.